This T cell receptor beta chain was found in a study of T cell responses to AZD1222 COVID-19 vaccine. Study-wide points: Clonal diversity may have been underestimated, and the donors were mostly white British, with more females than males. At study baseline, merely several AZD1222 recipients were seropositive.

Produced via immunoSEQ multiplex PCR; TCRdb's table is partial and in-frame only. The table has 150,000 or so clones, around nine tenths seen once. As regards this clone: Antigen specificity is unknown.

The CDR3 spans 16 residues. CDR1 DFQATT and CDR2 SNEGSKA come from the germline V gene (reference sequence). Losses at the gene ends were 3 bases for V and 2 bases for J; bases not matched to a gene: 13. The receptor was derived from an adult in good health. This chain uses TRBV20-1 with TRBJ2-7; 7 nucleotides line up with TRBD1. The sample was peripheral blood, taken on day 0 of AZD1222 vaccination. CDR3 loop: CSASYFSGTVTYEQYF. As DNA, the CDR3 is TGCAGTGCTAGTTATTTTTCAGGGACAGTTACCTACGAGCAGTACTTC.